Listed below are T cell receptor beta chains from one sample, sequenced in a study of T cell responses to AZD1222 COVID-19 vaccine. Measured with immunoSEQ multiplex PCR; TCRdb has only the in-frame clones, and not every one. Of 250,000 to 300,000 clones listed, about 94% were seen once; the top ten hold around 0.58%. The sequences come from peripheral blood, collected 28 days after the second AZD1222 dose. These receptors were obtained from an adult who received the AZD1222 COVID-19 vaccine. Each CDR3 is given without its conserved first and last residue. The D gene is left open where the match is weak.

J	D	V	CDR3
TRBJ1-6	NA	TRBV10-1	ASSKRSFNSPLH
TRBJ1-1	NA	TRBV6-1	ASSESIANTEAF
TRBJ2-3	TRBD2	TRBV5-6	ASSFSGTRKNTQY
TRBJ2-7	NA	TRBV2	ASRVNSYEQY
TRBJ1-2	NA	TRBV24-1	ATSVANYGYT
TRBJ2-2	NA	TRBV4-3	ASSPRGQRGELF
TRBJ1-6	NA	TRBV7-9	ASTPEGVSPLH
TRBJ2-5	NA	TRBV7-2	ASSLDGPGTQY
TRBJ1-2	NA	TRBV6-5	ASSQGLSRGYT
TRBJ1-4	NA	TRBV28	ASSLLGGQGGTNEKLF
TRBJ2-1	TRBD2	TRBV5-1	ASSLQPSGGNEQF
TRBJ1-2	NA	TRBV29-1	SVVPGYT
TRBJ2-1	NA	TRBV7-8	ASSPGNVPEQF
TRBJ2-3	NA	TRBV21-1	ASPREHSSTDTQY
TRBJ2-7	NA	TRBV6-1	ASSELGILYEQY
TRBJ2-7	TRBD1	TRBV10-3	AIRTGSAEQY
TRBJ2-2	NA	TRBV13	ASSSTSNTGELF
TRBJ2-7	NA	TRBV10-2	ASRDPSYEQY
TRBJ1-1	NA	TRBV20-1	SASDFPEAF
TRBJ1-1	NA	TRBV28	ASTIFGTEAF
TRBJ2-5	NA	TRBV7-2	ASSSWETQY
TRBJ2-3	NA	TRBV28	ASSPATRPDTQY
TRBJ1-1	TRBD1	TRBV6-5	ASRGTGNTEAF
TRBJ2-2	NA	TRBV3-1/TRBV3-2	ASSPWQGGGELF
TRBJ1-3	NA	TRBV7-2	ASSSSAGSGNTIY
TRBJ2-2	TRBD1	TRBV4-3	ASSQGLDRAGELF